Shown below are 11 T cell receptor beta chains from a single sample sequenced in a study of blood T cell repertoires in COVID-19. Sequencing was performed with immunoSEQ multiplex PCR; in TCRdb, only in-frame clones are kept and a portion is missing. The sample yields about 340,000 clones, roughly 86% seen once. Sequenced material: peripheral blood. The receptors come from a woman between 70 and 85 years old with COVID-19, enrolled during active disease.

J is TRBJ1-5 and V is TRBV3-1 (or the pseudogene TRBV3-2); the D gene is possibly TRBD1 (6 bases). The V end lost 3 bases, the J end lost 3 bases, and 6 bases lay between the germline ends. The CDR3 totals 13 residues. The V gene's germline CDR1 is LGHDT and CDR2 YNNKEL (reference sequence). The CDR3, as DNA: TGTGCCAGCAGCCAGGGGGCCAATCAGCCCCAGCATTTT. It is translated as CASSQGANQPQHF.

The rearrangement uses TRBV27 and TRBJ1-2; 9 bases agree with TRBD1. CDR3 length equals 14 residues. V gave up 6 bases and J gave up 4 bases; unmatched junction bases: 6. Germline V gives CDR1 MNHEY, CDR2 SMNVEV (reference sequence). In DNA, the CDR3 is TGTGCCAGCAGCCTGGACAGGGGTGGCTATGGCTACACCTTC. Its protein is CASSLDRGGYGYTF.

The chain combines TRBV3-1 (or the pseudogene TRBV3-2) with TRBJ2-3; D gene uncertain. The CDR3 contains 16 residues. Germline V gene sequence: CDR1 LGHDT, CDR2 YNNKEL (reference sequence). V lost 3 bases and J lost 3, with 16 bases in between. The CDR3 nucleotides read TGTGCCAGCAGCCATTCATGGAGCTCCCAGACAGATACGCAGTATTTT. Translated, it gives CASSHSWSSQTDTQYF.

This chain links TRBV3-1 (or the pseudogene TRBV3-2) with TRBJ2-7, with D perhaps TRBD1 (6 bases). The CDR3 has 13 residues. Germline assignment: CDR1 LGHDT and CDR2 YNNKEL (reference sequence). Trimming shortened V by 5 bases and J by 3 bases, and 11 bases separated the two germline ends. CDR3 DNA: TGTGCCAGCAGCACCTCGACAGGCTACGAGCAGTACTTC. Translated: CASSTSTGYEQYF.

CDR3 region: CASSKSPVMNTEAFF. The CDR3 DNA sequence: TGTGCCAGCAGCAAATCGCCAGTCATGAACACTGAAGCTTTCTTT. This chain uses TRBV21-1 with TRBJ1-1; TRBD1 is taken as the D call from the table, unchecked against the DNA. TRBV21-1 is described as a pseudogene. CDR3 size: 15 residues.

The rearrangement links TRBV19 to TRBJ1-1; D may be TRBD1 (5 bases). The CDR3 consists of 17 residues. The germline CDR1 and CDR2 sequences are LNHDA and SQIVND (reference sequence). V lost 5 bases to trimming and J lost 3 bases, with 22 bases between them. In DNA form, the CDR3 reads TGTGCCAGTAGTCCCGTGGGGAGGGGAGGTCGTGACACTGAAGCTTTCTTT. Protein sequence: CASSPVGRGGRDTEAFF.

The chain is built from TRBV7-2 and TRBJ1-1; the D is unclear. The CDR3 consists of 15 residues. Trimming pared 1 base from V and 2 bases from J, leaving 11 bases between. Germline assignment: CDR1 SGHTA and CDR2 FQGNSA. The CDR3 nucleotides read TGTGCCAGCAGCTTAGATTACCGGTTAAACACTGAAGCTTTCTTT. Translation gives CASSLDYRLNTEAFF.

The genes are TRBV19 and TRBJ1-2, with a weak D call TRBD1 (6 bases). The V gene lost 7 bases and the J gene lost 4 bases, with 16 bases spanning the gap. The CDR3 length is 14 residues. Looked up from germline, CDR1 is LNHDA and CDR2 is SQIVND (reference sequence). DNA for the CDR3: TGTGCCAGTAACCTAGGGGGAGAACTCTATGGCTACACCTTC. Residues: CASNLGGELYGYTF. The full variable domain, its missing parts supplied by reference TRBV19 and TRBJ1-2, is DGGITQSPKYLFRKEGQNVTLSCEQNLNHDAMYWYRQDPGQGLRLIYYSQIVNDFQKGDIAEGYSVSREKKESFPLTVTSAQKNPTAFYLCASNLGGELYGYTFGSGTRLTVV.

V usage is TRBV7-6 and J usage is TRBJ1-1; D gene unclear. The CDR3 contains 16 residues. V was shortened by 2 bases and J by 2 bases, with 15 bases between the two germline ends. Germline loops: CDR1 SGHVS, CDR2 FNYEAQ. The CDR3 sequence: CASSLSLFVLNTEAFF. The CDR3 nucleotides read TGTGCCAGCAGCTTATCCTTATTCGTACTTAACACTGAAGCTTTCTTT.

The chain joins TRBV10-3 to TRBJ1-6, with TRBD1 identical over 8 bases. V dropped 9 bases and J dropped 7; count of bases not matched to a gene: 5. The CDR3 loop spans 13 amino acids. Germline CDR1 and CDR2: ENHRY and SYGVKD. This CDR3 is CAMKDRENSPLHF. CDR3 DNA: TGTGCCATGAAGGACAGGGAAAATTCACCCCTCCACTTT.

The gene calls are TRBV14 and TRBJ1-1, with D unclear. This CDR3 has 11 residues. The V gene's germline CDR1 is SGHDN and CDR2 FVKESK. The CDR3 bases are TGTGTAGCCGGCAAGAACACTGAAGCTTTCTTT. Its protein product is CVAGKNTEAFF.